The following is a TCR beta chain sequence with its context. What it binds is not known. Each of the donors was a healthy adult who was HIV-negative and had not had a recent acute infection or vaccination. Within Nashville, Tennessee resided all donors, each a Caucasian adult. Trimming cost V 1 base and J 1 base, with 7 bases left between them. In germline, CDR1 is LGHNA, CDR2 YNFKEQ. The CDR3 spans 14 residues. This entry is derived from a study of shared clonotypes between healthy human individuals. Study conclusions and caveats: Unshared clonotypes carried lower generation probabilities than those common to all four donors. Collection of samples was limited to blood; tissue repertoires likely differ.

Libraries were prepared by immunoSEQ multiplex PCR; TCRdb keeps only in-frame clonotypes and omits some of them. The data contain millions of clones, about 92% of them singletons. The receptor's source is a man between 18 and 29 years old in good health. V gene TRBV4-2 combines with J gene TRBJ2-5, with D perhaps matching TRBD2 (5 bases). What was sequenced was naive CD4+ T cells sorted from blood. Subset denoted: CD45RA+ positively selected. CDR3 region: CASSQAGFQETQYF. In DNA, the CDR3 is TGTGCCAGCAGCCAAGCGGGGTTCCAAGAGACCCAGTACTTC.